The 27 T cell receptor beta chains in this list originate from one sample, sequenced in a study of cytomegalovirus exposure and HLA in healthy donors. The PCR ran on 60 Vbeta and 13 Jbeta primers. Repertoires were generated with immunoSEQ multiplex PCR, while TCRdb's copy carries only in-frame clones and drops some. Counted here are fewer than 150,000 clones, roughly 70% occurring once; the ten biggest clones make up roughly 4.2%. The material sequenced was PBMCs. The source of these receptors is a woman between 35 and 50 years old in good health and CMV-seropositive.

The CDR3 nucleotides read TGTGCCAGCAGTTTAGGGGCGGGGGGAAGAGAGACCCAGTACTTC. Residues: CASSLGAGGRETQYF. V usage is TRBV27 and J usage is TRBJ2-5; 8 bases are a match to TRBD2. Germline-derived CDR1 and CDR2 are MNHEY and SMNVEV (reference sequence). The J segment lost 4 bases and the V segment lost 2 bases, leaving 6 bases of the junction unmatched. The CDR3 is made up of 15 amino acids.

The chain has TRBV5-1 and TRBJ1-2; no definite D call. V lost 5 bases and J 0 bases, leaving 11 bases between the germline ends. This CDR3 is 14 amino acids long. The germline CDR1 and CDR2 sequences are SGHRS and YFSETQ. CDR3 nucleotides: TGCGCCAGCAGAGTCAGTACCTCTAACTATGGCTACACCTTC. Protein product: CASRVSTSNYGYTF.

In its sample, this clone was seen once. This rearrangement joins TRBV18 to TRBJ2-7, with 10 bases identical to TRBD1. The ends lost 4 bases at V and 2 bases at J; junction bases unmatched: 2. Germline V gene sequence: CDR1 KGHSH, CDR2 LQKENI. This CDR3 is 14 amino acids long. The CDR3 nucleotides read TGTGCCAGCTCACGGACAGGGGGAGCCTACGAGCAGTACTTC. Its protein product is CASSRTGGAYEQYF.

As DNA, the CDR3 is TGCAGCGTTGCCGCGGGACAGGGGGGCGAAAAACTGTTTTTT. Its translation is CSVAAGQGGEKLFF. The chain joins TRBV29-1 to TRBJ1-4, with 11 bases identical to TRBD1. The CDR3 extends over 14 amino acids. Germline lookup yields CDR1 SQVTM and CDR2 ANQGSEA. V lost 4 bases and J lost 8; bases outside the gene matches: 6. Full variable domain (outside the CDR3, taken from reference TRBV29-1 and TRBJ1-4): SAVISQKPSRDICQRGTSLTIQCQVDSQVTMMFWYRQQPGQSLTLIATANQGSEATYESGFVIDKFPISRPNLTFSTLTVSNMSPEDSSIYLCSVAAGQGGEKLFFGSGTQLSVL.

The V call is TRBV6-1, the J call TRBJ2-3; 7 bases are shared with TRBD1. The CDR3 extends over 16 amino acids. The V and J ends lost 4 bases and 1 base, in that order; junction bases with no gene match: 8. Per germline, CDR1 MNHNS and CDR2 SASEGT. Here the CDR3 DNA reads TGTGCCAGCAGTGGCCACAGGGGTCGCGGCACAGATACGCAGTATTTT. Translation: CASSGHRGRGTDTQYF.

This chain joins TRBV5-1 and TRBJ2-7, with D perhaps matching TRBD1 (6 bases). Trimming removed 0 bases at V and 2 bases at J, with 15 bases between. The CDR3 has 16 residues. The germline V gene encodes CDR1 SGHRS and CDR2 YFSETQ. CDR3 sequence (DNA): TGCGCCAGCAGCTTGGCCGCAGGGGACCCAGCCTACGAGCAGTACTTC. Protein sequence: CASSLAAGDPAYEQYF.

The chain recombines TRBV18 with TRBJ2-3; 8 nucleotides line up with TRBD1. The CDR3 is 14 residues long. CDR1 is KGHSH and CDR2 is LQKENI in the germline V gene. Trimming at V came to 9 bases and at J to 1 base, leaving 6 bases not matched to a gene. The CDR3 bases are TGTGCCAGTTCGCCGGGACAGGGCACAGATACGCAGTATTTT. Its protein product is CASSPGQGTDTQYF.

This clone turned up a few times. The chain uses TRBV5-4 and TRBJ2-1; a possible D gene is TRBD1 (5 bases). V shed 0 bases and J shed 6 bases, with 7 bases lying between them. CDR1 and CDR2 (germline): SGHNT, YYREEE (reference sequence). This CDR3 has 13 residues. CDR3 region: CASSLGQGNEQFF. Written as DNA, the CDR3 is TGTGCCAGCAGCTTGGGGCAGGGCAATGAGCAGTTCTTC.

The V and J genes are TRBV19 and TRBJ2-5; 8 bases are a match to TRBD2. Trimming cost V 3 bases and J 14 bases; bases outside gene matches: 20. CDR1 and CDR2 (germline): LNHDA, SQIVND (reference sequence). The CDR3 totals 16 residues. CDR3 sequence reads: CASSIFSAGGDHEQYF. The CDR3 DNA follows: TGTGCCAGTAGTATTTTCTCGGCGGGAGGTGACCACGAGCAATACTTC. Variable domain in full (rest from reference TRBV19 and TRBJ2-5): DGGITQSPKYLFRKEGQNVTLSCEQNLNHDAMYWYRQDPGQGLRLIYYSQIVNDFQKGDIAEGYSVSREKKESFPLTVTSAQKNPTAFYLCASSIFSAGGDHEQYFGPGTRLLVL.

This clone was picked up a small number of times. V and J are TRBV11-3 and TRBJ2-1; 12 bases fit TRBD2. The length of the CDR3 is 15 residues. The V and J ends lost 4 bases and 10 bases, in that order; junction bases with no gene match: 8. In germline, CDR1 is SGHNT, CDR2 YENEEA. CDR3 amino acids: CASSSGLAGPGEQFF. CDR3 nucleotide sequence: TGTGCCAGCAGCTCCGGACTAGCGGGGCCGGGGGAGCAGTTCTTC. Supplemented by reference TRBV11-3 and TRBJ2-1, the full variable domain reads EAGVVQSPRYKIIEKKQPVAFWCNPISGHNTLYWYLQNLGQGPELLIRYENEEAVDDSQLPKDRFSAERLKGVDSTLKIQPAELGDSAVYLCASSSGLAGPGEQFFGPGTRLTVL.

The chain carries TRBV7-8 and TRBJ2-7, with TRBD2 matching over 8 bases. The CDR3 spans 14 residues. Per the germline V gene, CDR1 is SGHVS and CDR2 is FQNEAQ. V lost 3 bases and J lost 5; bases outside the gene matches: 6. The CDR3 bases are TGTGCCAGCAGCTTCAGCGGGAGCGTAAACGAGCAGTACTTC. It translates to CASSFSGSVNEQYF.

For this clone: Other DNA sequences from this sample encode an identical CDR3 as well. The rearrangement links TRBV5-5 to TRBJ1-4, with D possibly matching TRBD1 (5 bases). V was cut by 2 bases and J by 4 bases, with 9 bases left in between. The CDR3 is made up of 14 amino acids. Germline loops: CDR1 SGHKS, CDR2 YYEKEE (reference sequence). The CDR3 DNA follows: TGTGCCAGCAGCTTCGGGGGAGGTAATGAAAAACTGTTTTTT. Translation gives CASSFGGGNEKLFF.

The chain recombines TRBV5-8 with TRBJ2-7, with 11 bases that match TRBD2. With 0 bases clipped from V and 5 bases from J, the junction kept 4 bases outside the gene matches. The CDR3 covers 15 residues. Germline CDR1 SGHTS, CDR2 YDEGEE. CDR3 DNA sequence: TGTGCCAGCAGCTTGGGTACTAGCGGGGGAAACGAGCAGTACTTC. As protein: CASSLGTSGGNEQYF.

The chain combines TRBV30 with TRBJ1-2, with D tentatively TRBD1 (5 bases). Per germline, CDR1 GTSNPN and CDR2 SVGIG (reference sequence). This CDR3 contains 11 residues. The CDR3 DNA reads as TGTGCGGGGGAGGGTTACGGTGGCTACACCTTC. This codes for CAGEGYGGYTF.

This clone was recorded once. The chain joins TRBV29-1 to TRBJ2-5, with 11 bases lining up with TRBD2. J gave up 4 bases and V 7 bases, and 11 bases lay outside the gene matches. CDR1 and CDR2 from the germline V gene are SQVTM and ANQGSEA. This CDR3 has 15 residues. The CDR3 DNA is TGCAGCGGCGGACTAGCGGGTTCTTATCGAGAGACCCAGTACTTC. It yields the protein CSGGLAGSYRETQYF.

This chain links TRBV4-1 with TRBJ1-1; 9 nucleotides agree with TRBD1. Germline V gene data show CDR1 as MGHRA and CDR2 as YSYEKL. V gave up 1 base and J gave up 1 base; unmatched junction bases: 1. This CDR3 is 15 amino acids long. The DNA of the CDR3 is TGCGCCAGCAGCCAAGGGGGACAGGGGAACACTGAAGCTTTCTTT. Translating it yields CASSQGGQGNTEAFF.

The chain links TRBV6-6 to TRBJ1-5; weak D call: TRBD1 (6 bases). Germline values: CDR1 MNHNY, CDR2 SVGAGI (reference sequence). Trimming stripped 6 bases from V and 6 bases from J, with 6 bases between. CDR3 length: 11 amino acids. As DNA, the CDR3 is TGTGCCAGCAGACAGGGTCAGCCCCAGCATTTT. Its protein is CASRQGQPQHF.

As regards this clone: Germline is not matched at one junction end, which may reflect a read error. V usage is TRBV7-9 and J usage is TRBJ2-5; D possibly corresponds to TRBD2 (6 bases). The germline V gene has CDR1 SEHNR and CDR2 FQNEAQ (reference sequence). This CDR3 spans 13 amino acids. This CDR3 reads CVSSLAAQGTQYF. CDR3 DNA: TGTGTCAGCAGCTTAGCGGCCCAGGGCACCCAGTACTTC.

The rearrangement uses TRBV9 and TRBJ2-1; 12 nucleotides line up with TRBD2. CDR3 length: 18 residues. V trimming: 6 bases; J trimming: 1 base; junction bases outside the gene matches: 11. CDR1 SGDLS and CDR2 YYNGEE come from the germline V gene. The CDR3 region is CASNLRGLAGGSYNEQFF. CDR3 in DNA: TGTGCCAGCAATCTCCGCGGCCTAGCGGGAGGGTCCTACAATGAGCAGTTCTTC. Complete variable domain (other parts from reference TRBV9 and TRBJ2-1): DSGVTQTPKHLITATGQRVTLRCSPRSGDLSVYWYQQSLDQGLQFLIQYYNGEERAKGNILERFSAQQFPDLHSELNLSSLELGDSALYFCASNLRGLAGGSYNEQFFGPGTRLTVL.

This chain connects TRBV30 to TRBJ2-3; D is unclear. The V gene lost 0 bases and the J gene lost 2 bases, with 6 bases spanning the gap. The CDR3 has 13 amino acids. From germline, CDR1 is GTSNPN and CDR2 SVGIG (reference sequence). The CDR3 loop is CAWSVGTTDTQYF. The CDR3 DNA reads TGTGCCTGGAGTGTTGGCACCACAGATACGCAGTATTTT. The whole variable domain, filled in from reference TRBV30 and TRBJ2-3, reads SQTIHQWPATLVQPVGSPLSLECTVEGTSNPNLYWYRQAAGRGLQLLFYSVGIGQISSEVPQNLSASRPQDRQFILSSKKLLLSDSGFYLCAWSVGTTDTQYFGPGTRLTVL.

The CDR3 bases are TGTGCCAGCGGGACAGGGGGCACAGATACGCAGTATTTT. This codes for CASGTGGTDTQYF. The V call is TRBV12-1, the J call TRBJ2-3; the table calls TRBD1, which could not be checked here. TRBV12-1 is given as a pseudogene. There are 13 residues in the CDR3.

This clone has only a few counts. V is TRBV2 and J is TRBJ2-1, with TRBD2 identical over 9 bases. J lost 10 bases, V lost 3 bases, and 10 bases had no gene match. The CDR3 is 15 amino acids. Germline values: CDR1 SNHLY, CDR2 FYNNEI. CDR3 loop: CASSDGLAGMGEQFF. CDR3 sequence (DNA): TGTGCCAGCAGTGATGGGCTAGCGGGGATGGGGGAGCAGTTCTTC. Complete variable domain (other parts from reference TRBV2 and TRBJ2-1): EPEVTQTPSHQVTQMGQEVILRCVPISNHLYFYWYRQILGQKVEFLVSFYNNEISEKSEIFDDQFSVERPDGSNFTLKIRSTKLEDSAMYFCASSDGLAGMGEQFFGPGTRLTVL.

This clone appeared a few times. The chain has TRBV5-1 and TRBJ2-1; TRBD2 might be the D (6 bases). CDR3 size: 13 residues. The germline V gene encodes CDR1 SGHRS and CDR2 YFSETQ. V gave up 6 bases and J gave up 7 bases, with 14 bases separating them. Here the CDR3 DNA reads TGCGCCAGCACCAGACTAGTGAAGAATGAGCAGTTCTTC. Translated: CASTRLVKNEQFF.

V and J are TRBV7-2 and TRBJ2-3; the D is unclear. Germline V lookup: CDR1 SGHTA, CDR2 FQGNSA. The CDR3 extends over 15 amino acids. Trimming cost V 4 bases and J 5 bases, with 16 bases left between them. CDR3 bases: TGTGCCAGCAGCTCAGTACCCCTCCCAGGAGATACGCAGTATTTT. Its protein product is CASSSVPLPGDTQYF.

The genes are TRBV2 and TRBJ2-1; maybe TRBD2 (7 bases). V lost 6 bases and J lost 6, with 15 bases in between. This CDR3 comprises 14 residues. Germline lookup yields CDR1 SNHLY and CDR2 FYNNEI. The CDR3 reads CASRKGGGRNEQFF. The DNA for the CDR3 is TGTGCCAGCAGGAAGGGGGGGGGACGCAATGAGCAGTTCTTC.

This clone came up once. This chain links TRBV4-3 with TRBJ1-1; D perhaps matches TRBD1 (5 bases). Per germline, CDR1 LGHNA and CDR2 YSLEER. V lost 3 bases to trimming and J lost 6 bases, with 20 bases between them. This CDR3 contains 16 residues. The CDR3 nucleotides are TGCGCCAGCAGCCAGATAGCAGGGAGGGGCGACTCTGAAGCTTTCTTT. Translating gives CASSQIAGRGDSEAFF.

The CDR3 region is CASSLGTSTYEQYF. In nucleotides, the CDR3 is TGTGCCAGCAGCCTCGGGACTAGCACCTACGAGCAGTACTTC. The chain has TRBV7-8 and TRBJ2-7, with 9 bases lining up with TRBD2. Germline-derived CDR1 and CDR2 are SGHVS and FQNEAQ. V shed 5 bases and J 2 bases; nucleotides not matched to a gene: 4. The CDR3 totals 14 residues.